This T cell receptor beta chain was observed in a study of OX40 agonist ivuxolimab in advanced cancers. Study-wide context: Dosing consisted of intravenous ivuxolimab at 0.01 to 10 mg/kg every 2 weeks. Prior anti-PD-1, anti-PD-L1 or anti-CTLA-4 therapy was allowed; around 40% had some. A partial response was reached by three patients: one with hepatocellular carcinoma and two with cutaneous melanoma. Overall study findings and caveats: With doses of 0.1 to 3.0 mg/kg, CD4+ and CD8+ blood T cells had undergone clonal expansion by week 6.

Trimming removed 8 bases at V and 3 bases at J, with 16 bases between. Germline CDR1 and CDR2: SQVTM and ANQGSEA. This CDR3 is 13 amino acids long. The protocol was immunoSEQ multiplex PCR, while the TCRdb copy is restricted to in-frame clones and leaves out a portion. The sample lists over 75,000 clones; approximately 94% were seen once. As regards this clone: Its antigen is currently unknown.

The chain links TRBV29-1 to TRBJ2-5; the D gene is possibly TRBD2 (6 bases). This clonotype originated in an adult with an advanced solid tumor such as melanoma, head and neck, liver or kidney cancer. This material consisted of CD4+ or CD8+ T cells sorted from blood, taken in a trial of the OX40 agonist ivuxolimab. The DNA of the CDR3 is TGCAGCTCCCTTGGACTACCCGAAGAGACCCAGTACTTC. Its protein product is CSSLGLPEETQYF.